The 24 T cell receptor beta chains below all came from one sample that was sequenced in a study of cytomegalovirus exposure and HLA in healthy donors. Primers for the PCR totalled 60 Vbeta and 13 Jbeta. TCRdb keeps only in-frame clones here, not all; method: immunoSEQ multiplex PCR. Altogether 50,000 to 70,000 clones are present, about 67% being singletons, with the ten largest covering over 30%. Sequencing was done on a sample of PBMCs. These receptors all come from a man aged 35 to 55 in good health and CMV-seropositive.

This sequence joins TRBV19 and TRBJ2-1, with TRBD1 matching over 8 bases. The J segment lost 5 bases and the V segment lost 3 bases, leaving 6 bases of the junction unmatched. Germline assignment: CDR1 LNHDA and CDR2 SQIVND (reference sequence). The CDR3 contains 15 residues. The chain's CDR3 is CASSIDRGWNNEQFF. The CDR3, as DNA: TGTGCCAGTAGTATCGACAGGGGTTGGAACAATGAGCAGTTCTTC.

The rearrangement joins TRBV29-1 to TRBJ2-5; 9 nucleotides agree with TRBD1. Germline trimming cut 0 bases from V and 2 bases from J; bases unmatched to any gene: 16. Germline assignment: CDR1 SQVTM and CDR2 ANQGSEA. The CDR3 runs 19 residues. The CDR3 nucleotides read TGCAGCGTTGAAGATCTGGAAAGAGGGACAGGGAGGCTACAAGAGACCCAGTACTTC. Amino acids: CSVEDLERGTGRLQETQYF. The variable domain in full, completed from reference TRBV29-1 and TRBJ2-5, reads SAVISQKPSRDICQRGTSLTIQCQVDSQVTMMFWYRQQPGQSLTLIATANQGSEATYESGFVIDKFPISRPNLTFSTLTVSNMSPEDSSIYLCSVEDLERGTGRLQETQYFGPGTRLLVL.

Only a few counts were recorded for this clone. The rearrangement joins TRBV5-1 to TRBJ1-4; TRBD1 aligns across 8 bases. This CDR3 has 15 residues. V was clipped by 2 bases and J by 8 bases; unmatched bases: 8. Per germline, CDR1 SGHRS and CDR2 YFSETQ. The CDR3 here is CASSLYRGTGEKLFF. The CDR3 DNA reads TGCGCCAGCAGCTTATACAGGGGGACGGGAGAAAAACTGTTTTTT. Variable domain in full (rest from reference TRBV5-1 and TRBJ1-4): KAGVTQTPRYLIKTRGQQVTLSCSPISGHRSVSWYQQTPGQGLQFLFEYFSETQRNKGNFPGRFSGRQFSNSRSEMNVSTLELGDSALYLCASSLYRGTGEKLFFGSGTQLSVL.

V and J are TRBV7-6 and TRBJ2-1; TRBD2 matches 7 bases. The CDR3 runs to 17 residues. V shed 2 bases and J 4 bases; nucleotides not matched to a gene: 11. Germline CDR1 is SGHVS and CDR2 is FNYEAQ. The CDR3 sequence is CASSLKSSAGSYNEQFF. As DNA, the CDR3 is TGTGCCAGCAGCTTAAAGTCCTCAGCGGGGTCATACAATGAGCAGTTCTTC.

This clone was seen only once. The genes are TRBV5-1 and TRBJ1-1, with 7 bases aligning to TRBD1. Germline CDR1 is SGHRS and CDR2 is YFSETQ. After removal of 2 bases from V and 0 bases from J, the junction contained 1 base not matched to a gene. The CDR3 is 14 amino acids. The CDR3 here is CASSFQGVNTEAFF. The CDR3 nucleotides are TGCGCCAGCAGCTTTCAGGGGGTGAACACTGAAGCTTTCTTT.

This chain connects TRBV7-8 to TRBJ1-2; tentatively, D is TRBD1 (6 bases). Looked up from germline, CDR1 is SGHVS and CDR2 is FQNEAQ. Trimming left V 7 bases short and J 5 bases short, with 17 bases between. CDR3 length: 14 residues. CDR3 bases: TGTGCCAGCACCCCCGGCGTGGGGGCTTATGGCTACACCTTC. It is translated as CASTPGVGAYGYTF.

This clone was counted once. Germline and junction disagree at one end, which may indicate a read error. The chain carries TRBV7-8 and TRBJ2-7, with TRBD1 matching over 10 bases. The CDR3 has 16 residues. The germline V gene encodes CDR1 SGHVS and CDR2 FQNEAQ. CDR3 amino acids: CASSSLGQGDSYEQYF. CDR3 nucleotide sequence: TGTGCCAGCAGCTCTCTTGGACAGGGGGATTCCTACGAGCAGTATTTC.

CDR3 DNA sequence: TGTGCCAGCAGTGGTTACGGGTACAATGAGCAGTTCTTC. It specifies CASSGYGYNEQFF. V usage is TRBV2 and J usage is TRBJ2-1; D is ambiguous. V gave up 4 bases and J gave up 4 bases, with 8 bases separating them. CDR1 and CDR2 from the germline V gene are SNHLY and FYNNEI. The CDR3 spans 13 residues. The entire variable domain, with the rest obtained from reference TRBV2 and TRBJ2-1, is as follows: EPEVTQTPSHQVTQMGQEVILRCVPISNHLYFYWYRQILGQKVEFLVSFYNNEISEKSEIFDDQFSVERPDGSNFTLKIRSTKLEDSAMYFCASSGYGYNEQFFGPGTRLTVL.

The chain is built from TRBV19 and TRBJ2-5, with TRBD2 matching 8 bases. CDR1 is LNHDA and CDR2 is SQIVND in the germline V gene (reference sequence). V lost 6 bases to trimming and J lost 1 base; unmatched junction nucleotides: 1. The CDR3 is 13 amino acids. Written as DNA, the CDR3 is TGTGCCAGTAGCGGGGGGGCCCAAGAGACCCAGTACTTC. This codes for CASSGGAQETQYF.

This sequence joins TRBV6-1 and TRBJ1-5; 7 bases line up with TRBD1. This CDR3 is 14 amino acids long. J lost 2 bases, V lost 7 bases, and 5 bases had no gene match. Germline-derived CDR1 and CDR2 are MNHNS and SASEGT. CDR3 region: CASKQGSGNQPQHF. CDR3 DNA sequence: TGTGCCAGCAAACAGGGGTCGGGCAATCAGCCCCAGCATTTT.

V is TRBV6-5 and J is TRBJ1-4, with D maybe TRBD1 (5 bases). The CDR3 is 14 amino acids. V gave up 2 bases and J gave up 7 bases, with 11 bases separating them. Germline-derived CDR1 and CDR2 are MNHEY and SVGAGI. As DNA, the CDR3 is TGTGCCAGCAGTTACAAGCAGGGAAGTGAAAAACTGTTTTTT. Its protein is CASSYKQGSEKLFF.

A few counts support this clone. The rearrangement links TRBV4-3 to TRBJ2-2; D is unclear. Germline CDR1 reads LGHNA; CDR2 reads YSLEER. The CDR3 spans 14 residues. Trimming cost V 0 bases and J 6 bases, with 8 bases left between them. CDR3 sequence: CASSQDTPAGELFF. The CDR3 coding sequence is TGCGCCAGCAGCCAAGATACGCCGGCCGGGGAGCTGTTTTTT.

The chain carries TRBV5-6 and TRBJ1-1; D gene unclear. The CDR3 covers 13 residues. Between the trimmed V and J ends, which lost 3 bases and 4 bases, there was a span of 10 bases. CDR1 and CDR2 from the germline V gene are SGHDT and YYEEEE. CDR3 sequence (DNA): TGTGCCAGCAGCTCCGACCGGGGCACTGAAGCTTTCTTT. It is translated as CASSSDRGTEAFF.

The chain couples TRBV4-1 to TRBJ1-4, with 9 bases identical to TRBD1. CDR3 length: 15 amino acids. Per the germline V gene, CDR1 is MGHRA and CDR2 is YSYEKL. Unmatched junction bases numbered 5, after V lost 5 bases and J lost 4 bases. The CDR3 reads CASSIRQGVNEKLFF. CDR3 DNA sequence: TGCGCCAGCAGCATCCGACAGGGGGTTAATGAAAAACTGTTTTTT.

The gene calls are TRBV25-1 and TRBJ2-7; 7 nucleotides agree with TRBD2. Germline lookup yields CDR1 MGHDK and CDR2 SYGVNS. This CDR3 spans 16 amino acids. With V trimmed by 5 bases and J by 4 bases, 14 bases remained unmatched. The CDR3 spells CASSSLEERGLYEQYF. The CDR3, as DNA: TGTGCCAGCAGTTCCCTCGAGGAGCGGGGTTTATACGAGCAGTACTTC.

A few counts support this clone. CDR3 in amino acids: CASTGQGARGEQYF. CDR3 DNA: TGTGCCAGCACCGGACAGGGGGCGCGGGGCGAGCAGTACTTC. The J gene is TRBJ2-7, the V gene TRBV2; 11 bases map to TRBD1. Germline CDR1 and CDR2: SNHLY and FYNNEI. The CDR3 sequence is 14 residues long. After removal of 7 bases from V and 6 bases from J, the junction contained 8 bases not matched to a gene.

V usage is TRBV7-3 and J usage is TRBJ2-7, with 8 nucleotides matching TRBD1. Germline-derived CDR1 and CDR2 are SGHTA and FQGTGA. This CDR3 region has 14 residues. Germline trimming cut 5 bases from V and 6 bases from J; bases unmatched to any gene: 9. The CDR3 loop is CASSRDRGVGEQYF. DNA of the CDR3: TGTGCCAGCAGCCGAGACAGGGGAGTGGGCGAGCAGTACTTC.

This clone was found once. The chain carries TRBV13 and TRBJ2-7; 14 bases are a match to TRBD2. Germline CDR1 reads PRHDT; CDR2 reads FYEKMQ (reference sequence). The CDR3 is 15 residues long. V was pared by 4 bases and J by 5 bases, with 4 bases of the junction left unmatched. Written as DNA, the CDR3 is TGTGCCAGCAGCTCAGGGACTAGCGGGGGAAACGAGCAGTACTTC. Translating gives CASSSGTSGGNEQYF.

The chain uses TRBV27 and TRBJ2-7; 8 bases match TRBD1. The CDR3 extends over 13 amino acids. The J segment lost 7 bases and the V segment lost 2 bases, leaving 4 bases of the junction unmatched. From germline, CDR1 is MNHEY and CDR2 SMNVEV (reference sequence). For the CDR3, the DNA is TGTGCCAGCAGTTTACAGGGGGCGAGGGAGCAGTACTTC. Translated, it gives CASSLQGAREQYF.

This chain links TRBV20-1 with TRBJ1-1; no clear D gene. V was shortened by 3 bases and J by 6 bases, with 8 bases between the two germline ends. Germline V gene data show CDR1 as DFQATT and CDR2 as SNEGSKA (reference sequence). The CDR3 runs to 11 residues. Written as DNA, the CDR3 is TGCAGTGCTAGTTGGTCAGCTGAAGCTTTCTTT. This encodes CSASWSAEAFF.

The J gene is TRBJ2-1, the V gene TRBV15; no firm D call. The V gene's germline CDR1 is LNHNV and CDR2 YYDKDF (reference sequence). The V gene lost 1 base and the J gene lost 3 bases, with 28 bases spanning the gap. This CDR3 has 21 residues. The CDR3 reads CATSRALKLNNYNFLYNEQFF. CDR3 nucleotides: TGTGCCACCAGCAGAGCTTTGAAGTTGAATAACTACAATTTCCTCTACAATGAGCAGTTCTTC.

This chain uses TRBV10-1 with TRBJ2-1, with TRBD1 matching over 7 bases. The CDR3 runs 14 residues. V trimming: 3 bases; J trimming: 2 bases; junction bases outside the gene matches: 1. In germline, CDR1 is WNHNN, CDR2 SYGVQD (reference sequence). The CDR3: CASSEQGPYNEQFF. Here the CDR3 DNA reads TGCGCCAGCAGTGAACAGGGGCCCTACAATGAGCAGTTCTTC.

V and J are TRBV11-2 and TRBJ2-5; TRBD2 matches 12 bases. The V gene's germline CDR1 is SGHAT and CDR2 FQNNGV. The CDR3 is made up of 17 amino acids. Trimming took 3 bases from V and 6 from J; bases not matched to a gene: 11. The CDR3 is CASSFQSPSGGAQTQYF. The CDR3 DNA reads as TGTGCCAGCAGCTTCCAATCGCCTAGCGGGGGGGCTCAGACCCAGTACTTC.

CDR3 protein: CASSLRTSGANEQFF. The CDR3 region has the DNA TGTGCCAGCAGCTTAAGAACTAGCGGGGCTAATGAGCAGTTCTTC. The chain recombines TRBV11-3 with TRBJ2-1, with 10 positions matching TRBD2. Germline-derived CDR1 and CDR2 are SGHNT and YENEEA. This CDR3 is 15 amino acids long. V was pared by 2 bases and J by 7 bases, with 5 bases of the junction left unmatched.